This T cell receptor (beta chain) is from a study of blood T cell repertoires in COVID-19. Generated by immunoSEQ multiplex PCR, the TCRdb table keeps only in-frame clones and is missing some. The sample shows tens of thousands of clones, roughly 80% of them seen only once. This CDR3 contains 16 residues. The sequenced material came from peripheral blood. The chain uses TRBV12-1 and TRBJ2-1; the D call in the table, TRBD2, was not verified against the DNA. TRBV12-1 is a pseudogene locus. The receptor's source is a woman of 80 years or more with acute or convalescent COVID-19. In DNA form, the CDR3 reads TGTGCCAGCAGCCCTATCAGGCTAGCGGTATACAATGAGCAGTTCTTC. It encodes CASSPIRLAVYNEQFF.